Given below is one TCR beta chain in context. A junction end diverges from the germline sequence, so it may reflect a read error. In TCRdb, the RT-PCR reads were re-called with MiXCR into one record per CDR3 protein. The sample has more than 550,000 distinct CDR3 sequences, around 14% seen once. Germline-derived CDR1 and CDR2 are LGHNA and YNFKEQ. This CDR3 comprises 16 residues. Specimen: memory CD4+ T cells from blood. This chain joins TRBV4-2 and TRBJ2-3; 9 bases are shared with TRBD1. This receptor was taken from a female donor in good health, serving as a healthy control. In DNA form, the CDR3 reads TGTGCCAGCAGCCAGGGGGGGACAGGGCCCACAGATACGCAGAATTTT. Translation: CASSQGGTGPTDTQNF.